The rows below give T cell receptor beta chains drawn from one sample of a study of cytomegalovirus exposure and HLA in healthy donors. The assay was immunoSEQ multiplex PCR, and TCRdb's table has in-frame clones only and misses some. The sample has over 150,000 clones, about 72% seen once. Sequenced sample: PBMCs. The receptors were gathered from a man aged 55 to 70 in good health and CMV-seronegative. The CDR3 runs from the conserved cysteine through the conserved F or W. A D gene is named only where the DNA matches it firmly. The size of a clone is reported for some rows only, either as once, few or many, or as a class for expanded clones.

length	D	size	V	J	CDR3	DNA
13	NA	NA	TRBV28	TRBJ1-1	CASTAVLGTEAFF	TGTGCCAGCACCGCGGTTTTGGGCACTGAAGCTTTCTTT
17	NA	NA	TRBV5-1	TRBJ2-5	CASSLKRAHIERETQYF	TGCGCCAGCAGCTTGAAGCGAGCGCATATTGAGAGGGAGACCCAGTACTTC
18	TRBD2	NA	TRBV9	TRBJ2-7	CASSVGPKSGGAQNEQYF	TGTGCCAGCAGCGTGGGACCTAAGAGCGGGGGGGCCCAGAACGAGCAGTACTTC
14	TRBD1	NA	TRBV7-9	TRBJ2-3	CASSPGDRTDTQYF	TGTGCCAGCAGTCCCGGGGACAGGACAGATACGCAGTATTTT
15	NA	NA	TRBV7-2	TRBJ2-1	CASSSNWRSYNEQFF	TGTGCCAGCAGCTCGAATTGGAGGTCCTACAATGAGCAGTTCTTC
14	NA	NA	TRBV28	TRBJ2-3	CASSRGFGTDTQYF	TGTGCCAGCAGCCGGGGGTTCGGCACAGATACGCAGTATTTT
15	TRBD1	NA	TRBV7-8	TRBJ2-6	CASSSDRAGANVLTF	TGTGCCAGCAGCTCGGACAGGGCTGGGGCCAACGTCCTGACTTTC
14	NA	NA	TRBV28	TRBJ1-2	CASSLWDYGVGYTF	TGTGCCAGCAGTTTATGGGATTACGGGGTCGGCTACACCTTC
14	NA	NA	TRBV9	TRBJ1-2	CASSVGQGTYGYTF	TGTGCCAGCAGCGTAGGCCAGGGCACCTATGGCTACACCTTC
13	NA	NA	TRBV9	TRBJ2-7	CASSAPEKYEQYF	TGTGCCAGCAGCGCGCCCGAGAAGTACGAGCAGTACTTC
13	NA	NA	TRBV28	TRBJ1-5	CASSREDSQPQHF	TGTGCCAGCAGCAGGGAGGATAGTCAGCCCCAGCATTTT
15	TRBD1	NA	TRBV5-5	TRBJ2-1	CASSQGQGVDNEQFF	TGTGCCAGCAGCCAGGGACAGGGGGTCGACAATGAGCAGTTCTTC
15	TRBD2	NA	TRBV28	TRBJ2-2	CASSTAGRVTGELFF	TGTGCCAGCTCCACAGCGGGAAGGGTCACCGGGGAGCTGTTTTTT
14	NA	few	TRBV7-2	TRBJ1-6	CASSYTGKDSPLHF	TGTGCCAGCAGCTACACAGGGAAAGACTCACCCCTCCACTTT
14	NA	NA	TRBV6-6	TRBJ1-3	CASEQGSGGNTIYF	TGTGCCAGCGAACAGGGCTCGGGTGGAAACACCATATATTTT
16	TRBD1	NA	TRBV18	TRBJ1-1	CASSPRGTRGNTEAFF	TGTGCCAGCTCACCCAGGGGGACCAGGGGTAACACTGAAGCTTTCTTT
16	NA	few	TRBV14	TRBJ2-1	CASSQDSGTPYNEQFF	TGTGCCAGCAGCCAAGACTCCGGGACACCCTACAATGAGCAGTTCTTC